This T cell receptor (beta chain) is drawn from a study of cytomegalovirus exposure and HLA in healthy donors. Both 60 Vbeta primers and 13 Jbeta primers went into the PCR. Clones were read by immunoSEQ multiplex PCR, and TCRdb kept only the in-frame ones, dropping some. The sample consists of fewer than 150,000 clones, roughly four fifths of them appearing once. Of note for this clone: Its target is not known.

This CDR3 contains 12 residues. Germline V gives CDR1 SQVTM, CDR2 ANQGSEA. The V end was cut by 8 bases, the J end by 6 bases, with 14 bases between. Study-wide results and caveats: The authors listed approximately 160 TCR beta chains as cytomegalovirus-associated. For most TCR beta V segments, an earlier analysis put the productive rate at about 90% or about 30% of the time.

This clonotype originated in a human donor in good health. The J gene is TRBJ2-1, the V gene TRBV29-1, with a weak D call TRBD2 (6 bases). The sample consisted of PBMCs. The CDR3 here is CSSQTSRNEQFF. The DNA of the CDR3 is TGCAGCTCCCAGACTAGTCGCAATGAGCAGTTCTTC.